The clone carrying this TCR beta chain occurred many times. As yet, its antigen is unknown. The data originate from a study of response to subunit inactivated influenza vaccine. Findings and caveats of the study: It was the authors' suggestion that each seasonal influenza vaccination recruits few new T cells.

Germline loops: CDR1 MGHRA, CDR2 YSYEKL. V lost 1 base, J lost 3 bases, and 9 bases lay in between. The CDR3 sequence is 15 residues long. TCRdb ran MiXCR on the RT-PCR reads and lists one entry per CDR3 protein. The repertoire consists of about 300,000 distinct CDR3 sequences, with about 20% occurring once and the leading ten covering over 9%. The clonotype was recovered from a man between 50 and 69 years old who received an inactivated influenza vaccine. The starting material was PBMCs from blood, obtained less than 22 months after vaccination. The chain links TRBV4-1 to TRBJ1-4; D unresolved. The DNA for the CDR3 is TGCGCCAGCAGCCAAGTTCCATCTCCTAATGAAAAACTGTTTTTT. Its translation is CASSQVPSPNEKLFF.